Listed below are T cell receptor beta chains from one sample, sequenced in a study of shared clonotypes between healthy human individuals. Sequencing was performed with immunoSEQ multiplex PCR; in TCRdb, only in-frame clones are kept and a portion is missing. The data show about 2.4 million clones, 80% to 95% seen once. Material for sequencing was naive CD4+ T cells from PBMCs. The source of these receptors is a man younger than 35 in good health. Some clones in this sample may be carry-over from other donors' samples. CDR3s include the opening cysteine and the closing phenylalanine or tryptophan.

J: TRBJ1-4
V: TRBV4-1
CDR3: CASSQEVRVVNEKLFF

J: TRBJ2-1
V: TRBV23-1
CDR3: CASSYGVTTGYYNEQFF

J: TRBJ2-5
V: TRBV5-1
CDR3: CASSHRVEETQYF

J: TRBJ1-5
V: TRBV6-1
CDR3: CASSGTNSNQPQHF

J: TRBJ1-3
V: TRBV28
CDR3: CASSPDWRSGNTIYF

J: TRBJ2-2
V: TRBV5-1
CDR3: CASSLAGTSETGELFF

J: TRBJ2-5
V: TRBV29-1
CDR3: CSVEHGGSGSQETQYF

J: TRBJ2-7
V: TRBV7-8
CDR3: CASSLVPGQGHPEQYF

J: TRBJ2-7
V: TRBV7-6
CDR3: CASSLGVVAGGAYEQYF

J: TRBJ2-1
V: TRBV5-4
CDR3: CASSRGGIGDRAGFF

J: TRBJ2-1
V: TRBV2
CDR3: CASSEELDENEQFF

J: TRBJ1-5
V: TRBV28
CDR3: CASGPGGVSNQPQHF

J: TRBJ1-6
V: TRBV28
CDR3: CASSSPGQGSTPLHF

J: TRBJ2-1
V: TRBV13
CDR3: CASSLDISYNEQFF

J: TRBJ2-6
V: TRBV7-2
CDR3: CASSPRQGAGANVLTF

J: TRBJ2-1
V: TRBV6-1
CDR3: CASSVNNEQFF

J: TRBJ1-4
V: TRBV7-9
CDR3: CASMWTATNEKLFF

J: TRBJ1-5
V: TRBV27
CDR3: CASSPSTLYSNQPQHF

J: TRBJ2-3
V: TRBV18
CDR3: CASSPGRRADTQYF

J: TRBJ2-3
V: TRBV7-9
CDR3: CASSFSTDTQYF

J: TRBJ2-7
V: TRBV4-2
CDR3: CASSPPGSTEQYF

J: TRBJ1-5
V: TRBV7-2
CDR3: CASSQGQGRSGQPQHF